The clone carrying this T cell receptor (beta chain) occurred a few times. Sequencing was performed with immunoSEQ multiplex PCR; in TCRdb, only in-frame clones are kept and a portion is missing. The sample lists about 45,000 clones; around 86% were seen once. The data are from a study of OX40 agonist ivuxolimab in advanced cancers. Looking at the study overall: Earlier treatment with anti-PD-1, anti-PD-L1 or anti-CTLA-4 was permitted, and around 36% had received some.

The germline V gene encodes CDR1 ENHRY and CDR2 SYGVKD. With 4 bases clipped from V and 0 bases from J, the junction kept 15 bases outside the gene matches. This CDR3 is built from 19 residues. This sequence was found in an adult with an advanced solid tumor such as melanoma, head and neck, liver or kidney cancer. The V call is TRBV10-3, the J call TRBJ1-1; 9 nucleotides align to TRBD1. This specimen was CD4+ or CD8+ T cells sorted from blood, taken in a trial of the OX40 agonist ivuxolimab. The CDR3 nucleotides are TGTGCCATCAGTGGAAAGACTGGGACAGGGCGCAACATGAACACTGAAGCTTTCTTT. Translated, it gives CAISGKTGTGRNMNTEAFF.